The next 5 T cell receptor beta chains were all read from a single sample in a study of cytomegalovirus exposure and HLA in healthy donors. Only in-frame clones appear in the TCRdb table, and some are missing; sequencing was by immunoSEQ multiplex PCR. The table records roughly 60,000 clones, 95% to 97% of them present only once. Material: PBMCs. The receptors were gathered from a woman under 30 in good health and CMV-seronegative.

V and J are TRBV5-6 and TRBJ2-3; 9 positions match TRBD2. Germline trimming cut 3 bases from V and 10 bases from J; bases unmatched to any gene: 6. This CDR3 has 13 amino acids. Germline V gene lookup returns CDR1 SGHDT and CDR2 YYEEEE. CDR3 nucleotides: TGTGCCAGCAGCTGGCCCCAGCGGGAGGCGCAGTATTTT. It specifies CASSWPQREAQYF.

This clone has just one count. The chain links TRBV4-2 to TRBJ1-1; 7 bases are shared with TRBD1. The CDR3 spans 15 residues. Trimming took 7 bases from V and 4 from J; bases not matched to a gene: 12. Germline V gives CDR1 LGHNA, CDR2 YNFKEQ. The CDR3 DNA is TGTGCCAGCACCCCGTACACGACAGGGACCACTGAAGCTTTCTTT. It encodes CASTPYTTGTTEAFF.

The chain employs TRBV29-1 and TRBJ2-5; tentative D call: TRBD2 (6 bases). The CDR3 has 14 residues. CDR1 SQVTM and CDR2 ANQGSEA come from the germline V gene. Trimming stripped 0 bases from V and 1 base from J, with 9 bases between. The CDR3 nucleotides are TGCAGCGTTGAAGAAAGGAGGGCCCAAGAGACCCAGTACTTC. Encoded protein: CSVEERRAQETQYF.

This clone occurred once. The V call is TRBV27, the J call TRBJ2-5; D gene uncertain. This CDR3 has 13 residues. CDR1 is MNHEY, CDR2 SMNVEV, per germline (reference sequence). Trimming removed 1 base from V and 1 base from J, with 4 bases in between. Written as DNA, the CDR3 is TGTGCCAGCAGTTTATGGGCCCAAGAGACCCAGTACTTC. Translation: CASSLWAQETQYF.

V gene TRBV29-1 combines with J gene TRBJ2-7, with 8 nucleotides matching TRBD1. V lost 3 bases, J lost 1 base, and 8 bases stayed unmatched. Germline-derived CDR1 and CDR2 are SQVTM and ANQGSEA. CDR3 size: 15 residues. Here the CDR3 DNA reads TGCAGCGTTGAGGGCCGCGGACAGGGTTCCTACGAGCAGTACTTC. Translating it yields CSVEGRGQGSYEQYF.